This entry features one T cell receptor beta chain sequence. CDR1 is SGHKS and CDR2 is YYEKEE in the germline V gene (reference sequence). The CDR3 has 14 amino acids. J gave up 5 bases and V 4 bases, and 4 bases lay outside the gene matches. With RNA at 10%, 30% or 50%, naive CD8 libraries came from roughly 20,000 to 1,000,000 sorted cells. TCRdb re-analysed the PCR reads in MiXCR, keeping a single row per CDR3 protein. The data show 88,000 or so distinct CDR3 sequences, 21% seen once. The data are from a study of molecular identifiers for immune sequencing clone quantification. This TCR was sampled from a human donor in good health. Some libraries in this study had Jurkat cell RNA spiked in. This sequence joins TRBV5-5 and TRBJ1-4; 8 nucleotides match TRBD1. The sample consisted of naive CD8+ T cells from blood, with Jurkat cell RNA spiked in. Subset of the sample: FACS-sorted CD8+CD4-CCR7+CD45RA+ naive T cells. The CDR3 sequence is CASSRDRSNEKLFF. DNA for the CDR3: TGTGCCAGCAGCCGGGACAGGTCGAATGAAAAACTGTTTTTT. The full variable domain, its missing parts supplied by reference TRBV5-5 and TRBJ1-4, is DAGVTQSPTHLIKTRGQQVTLRCSPISGHKSVSWYQQVLGQGPQFIFQYYEKEERGRGNFPDRFSARQFPNYSSELNVNALLLGDSALYLCASSRDRSNEKLFFGSGTQLSVL.